Given below is one TCR beta chain in context. Its antigen is undetermined. The data were produced by immunoSEQ multiplex PCR, yet TCRdb's version contains in-frame clones alone and is incomplete. Altogether more than 80,000 clones are present, 91% being singletons, with the ten largest covering approximately 0.32%. This sample stems from a study of OX40 agonist ivuxolimab in advanced cancers. The study sampled blood at baseline, cycle 4 day 1, and cycle 7 day 1. CDR3 length: 18 amino acids. J was trimmed by 5 bases and V by 1 base; bases with no gene match: 14. The V gene's germline CDR1 is LNHNV and CDR2 YYDKDF (reference sequence). Study-wide points: Researchers report that CD8+ T cells had, on average, more expanded clones than CD4+. CD4+ and CD8+ T cells in blood underwent clonal expansion by week 6 at 0.1 to 3.0 mg/kg.

The rearrangement links TRBV15 to TRBJ1-5; 7 bases map to TRBD1. This receptor was identified in an adult with an advanced solid tumor such as melanoma, head and neck, liver or kidney cancer. This sample comprised CD4+ or CD8+ T cells sorted from blood, obtained in a trial of the OX40 agonist ivuxolimab. The CDR3 region is CATSRGETGDLWYQPQHF. The CDR3 nucleotides are TGTGCCACCAGCAGAGGGGAAACAGGGGACCTATGGTATCAGCCCCAGCATTTT.